This TCR beta chain was sequenced in a study of blood T cell repertoires in COVID-19. Looking at the study overall: Material from acute and convalescent COVID-19 was sourced from the United States, Italy and Spain. From T cells, B-cell-depleted T cells, or PBMCs came the material, which was cDNA or gDNA.

Seattle participants joined during active infection and were tracked over time. Trimming took 7 bases from V and 10 from J, leaving 22 bases between them. Germline V gene sequence: CDR1 MNHEY, CDR2 SVGAGI. The CDR3 contains 15 residues. Original handling: Reference gene primer amplification in the assay estimated nucleated cell counts. Sequencing was performed with immunoSEQ multiplex PCR; in TCRdb, only in-frame clones are kept and a portion is missing. V, J and clone size derive from that table, while D and trimming were established from the DNA sequence. Of roughly 570,000 clones listed, about 89% were seen once; the top ten hold about 8%.

The sequence derives from a woman aged 45-65 years with COVID-19, enrolled during active disease. This chain connects TRBV6-5 to TRBJ2-2; weak D call: TRBD1 (6 bases). Sequencing was carried out using peripheral blood. CDR3 in amino acids: CASIRTGSPSEELFF. The DNA of the CDR3 is TGTGCCAGCATTAGAACAGGGTCTCCGTCGGAGGAGCTGTTTTTT.